Below are 21 T cell receptor beta chains sequenced from a single sample in a study of T cell responses to AZD1222 COVID-19 vaccine. TCRdb keeps only in-frame clones here, not all; method: immunoSEQ multiplex PCR. The table has 95,000 to 150,000 clones, more than 85% seen once. The source material was peripheral blood, sampled 28 days after the second AZD1222 dose. The source of these receptors is an adult who received the AZD1222 COVID-19 vaccine.

V and J are TRBV7-8 and TRBJ1-2; D is possibly TRBD1 (6 bases). The CDR3 consists of 13 residues. The germline gives CDR1 SGHVS, CDR2 FQNEAQ. V was clipped by 5 bases and J by 4 bases, with 11 bases between them. The CDR3 region is CASSPTGLYGYTF. DNA for the CDR3: TGTGCCAGCAGCCCGACAGGCCTCTATGGCTACACCTTC.

The chain is built from TRBV6-5 and TRBJ2-7; the match to TRBD1 covers 9 bases. From germline, CDR1 is MNHEY and CDR2 SVGAGI. Trimming cost V 9 bases and J 7 bases; bases outside gene matches: 10. The CDR3 runs to 13 residues. Here the CDR3 DNA reads TGTGCCAGTACCCGGGACAGGGAAGGAGAGCAGTACTTC. It encodes CASTRDREGEQYF.

This chain uses TRBV7-8 with TRBJ2-7; 8 bases line up with TRBD2. V lost 4 bases to trimming and J lost 3 bases; unmatched junction nucleotides: 2. The CDR3 has 13 amino acids. Germline V gene lookup returns CDR1 SGHVS and CDR2 FQNEAQ. In DNA, the CDR3 is TGTGCCAGCAGCTCCCGGGGGGGCTACGAGCAGTACTTC. Translating it yields CASSSRGGYEQYF.

This chain joins TRBV4-3 and TRBJ1-2; unclear D gene. This CDR3 is built from 15 residues. V lost 0 bases and J lost 3, with 11 bases in between. CDR1 is LGHNA, CDR2 YSLEER, per germline. The CDR3 loop reads CASSQDMGGDYGYTF. DNA for the CDR3: TGCGCCAGCAGCCAAGATATGGGCGGAGACTATGGCTACACCTTC.

This clone occurred once. V gene TRBV7-8 combines with J gene TRBJ1-5; a possible D gene is TRBD1 (5 bases). The CDR3 totals 15 residues. Germline values: CDR1 SGHVS, CDR2 FQNEAQ. The V end was cut by 0 bases, the J end by 5 bases, with 11 bases between. Here the CDR3 DNA reads TGTGCCAGCAGCTTAGCTGGGGGAAAACATCAGCCCCAGCATTTT. Its translation: CASSLAGGKHQPQHF. The full variable domain, in which reference TRBV7-8 and TRBJ1-5 provide the parts outside the CDR3, is GAGVSQSPRYKVAKRGQDVALRCDPISGHVSLFWYQQALGQGPEFLTYFQNEAQLDKSGLPSDRFFAERPEGSVSTLKIQRTQQEDSAVYLCASSLAGGKHQPQHFGDGTRLSIL.

The gene calls are TRBV5-6 and TRBJ1-5, with 7 bases that match TRBD1. This CDR3 region has 15 residues. Looked up from germline, CDR1 is SGHDT and CDR2 is YYEEEE. V dropped 0 bases and J dropped 5; count of bases not matched to a gene: 5. CDR3 in amino acids: CASSLGTGPDQPQHF. CDR3 DNA sequence: TGTGCCAGCAGCTTGGGGACAGGCCCCGATCAGCCCCAGCATTTT.

The gene calls are TRBV20-1 and TRBJ2-3, with no clear D. From germline, CDR1 is DFQATT and CDR2 SNEGSKA (reference sequence). This CDR3 comprises 11 residues. V was clipped by 5 bases and J by 2 bases, with 5 bases between them. CDR3 residues: CSAPDTDTQYF. The CDR3, as DNA: TGCAGTGCTCCCGACACAGATACGCAGTATTTT.

V gene TRBV18 combines with J gene TRBJ1-4, with 9 bases identical to TRBD1. Germline V gene lookup returns CDR1 KGHSH and CDR2 LQKENI. V gave up 6 bases and J gave up 6 bases; unmatched junction bases: 5. This CDR3 spans 14 amino acids. The CDR3 DNA reads TGTGCCAGCTCCTCGGGACAGGGCGATGAAAAACTGTTTTTT. Encoded protein: CASSSGQGDEKLFF.

The chain joins TRBV9 to TRBJ2-3; 14 positions agree with TRBD2. The CDR3 is 15 residues long. Germline trimming cut 4 bases from V and 5 bases from J; bases unmatched to any gene: 3. Germline CDR1 is SGDLS and CDR2 is YYNGEE. The CDR3 DNA sequence: TGTGCCAGCAGCTTGGGACTAGCGGGAGTAGATACGCAGTATTTT. Protein product: CASSLGLAGVDTQYF.

This chain uses TRBV13 with TRBJ2-1; TRBD2 might be the D (6 bases). Between the trimmed V and J ends, which lost 4 bases and 6 bases, there was a span of 13 bases. The length of the CDR3 is 14 residues. The germline V gene has CDR1 PRHDT and CDR2 FYEKMQ (reference sequence). The CDR3 reads CASSSYRDFNEQFF. CDR3 coding DNA: TGTGCCAGCAGCTCCTACCGGGACTTCAATGAGCAGTTCTTC.

The chain employs TRBV7-9 and TRBJ2-7; the D call may be TRBD1 or TRBD2 (5 bases each). There are 14 residues in the CDR3. CDR1 is SEHNR and CDR2 is FQNEAQ in the germline V gene (reference sequence). The V end was cut by 5 bases, the J end by 2 bases, with 13 bases between. DNA of the CDR3: TGTGCCAGCAGCGACACGGGGCTTCCCTACGAGCAGTACTTC. It codes for CASSDTGLPYEQYF.

This clone was detected once. The chain combines TRBV19 with TRBJ1-1; possibly TRBD1 for D (5 bases). There are 13 residues in the CDR3. CDR1 and CDR2 from the germline V gene are LNHDA and SQIVND (reference sequence). Trimming shortened V by 6 bases and J by 3 bases, and 11 bases separated the two germline ends. CDR3: CASSRQIDTEAFF. DNA of the CDR3: TGTGCCAGTAGCCGACAGATAGACACTGAAGCTTTCTTT.

The V call is TRBV7-9, the J call TRBJ1-1, with 8 bases fitting TRBD1. The CDR3 is 11 amino acids. Germline CDR1 SEHNR, CDR2 FQNEAQ (reference sequence). Losses at the gene ends were 4 bases for V and 8 bases for J; bases not matched to a gene: 0. CDR3 coding DNA: TGTGCCAGCAGCTGGACAGGGGAAGCTTTCTTT. Its protein product is CASSWTGEAFF. The full variable domain, in which reference TRBV7-9 and TRBJ1-1 provide the parts outside the CDR3, is DTGVSQNPRHKITKRGQNVTFRCDPISEHNRLYWYRQTLGQGPEFLTYFQNEAQLEKSRLLSDRFSAERPKGSFSTLEIQRTEQGDSAMYLCASSWTGEAFFGQGTRLTVV.

The gene calls are TRBV3-1 (or the pseudogene TRBV3-2) and TRBJ1-3; D might be TRBD1 (6 bases). Germline V gives CDR1 LGHDT, CDR2 YNNKEL (reference sequence). This CDR3 has 17 amino acids. Trimming took off 2 bases at V and 0 bases at J, with 14 bases between the two ends. CDR3 region: CASSQITGSLSGNTIYF. The CDR3 coding sequence is TGTGCCAGCAGCCAAATAACAGGGAGCCTCTCTGGAAACACCATATATTTT.

The J gene is TRBJ1-1, the V gene TRBV6-5, with no clear D. Trimming took off 0 bases at V and 7 bases at J, with 9 bases between the two ends. The length of the CDR3 is 13 residues. The V gene's germline CDR1 is MNHEY and CDR2 SVGAGI. CDR3 residues: CASSYSYSHEAFF. CDR3 sequence (DNA): TGTGCCAGCAGTTACTCTTATAGCCATGAAGCTTTCTTT.

CDR3 in amino acids: CASSIEARTTSGNTIYF. The CDR3 coding sequence is TGTGCCAGTAGTATCGAGGCTAGGACAACCTCTGGAAACACCATATATTTT. The chain carries TRBV19 and TRBJ1-3; D might be TRBD1 (5 bases). Germline V gives CDR1 LNHDA, CDR2 SQIVND (reference sequence). The CDR3 length is 17 residues. The ends were cut back, 3 bases at V and 0 bases at J, with 15 bases in the middle.

The chain is built from TRBV19 and TRBJ2-3, with D possibly matching TRBD2 (6 bases). The CDR3 contains 15 residues. Trimming removed 6 bases from V and 0 bases from J, with 13 bases in between. Germline V lookup: CDR1 LNHDA, CDR2 SQIVND (reference sequence). CDR3 sequence: CASRTSGTSTDTQYF. The CDR3 DNA is TGTGCCAGTAGAACCTCAGGGACTAGCACAGATACGCAGTATTTT. Full variable domain (rest looked up from reference TRBV19 and TRBJ2-3): DGGITQSPKYLFRKEGQNVTLSCEQNLNHDAMYWYRQDPGQGLRLIYYSQIVNDFQKGDIAEGYSVSREKKESFPLTVTSAQKNPTAFYLCASRTSGTSTDTQYFGPGTRLTVL.

This clone was counted once. CDR3 in DNA: TGTGCCAGCAGTGGAGAACGGACAGGGTCCTCCTACGAGCAGTACTTC. Its translation: CASSGERTGSSYEQYF. The chain recombines TRBV6-1 with TRBJ2-7; 8 nucleotides match TRBD1. The ends lost 4 bases at V and 0 bases at J; junction bases unmatched: 8. The CDR3 runs 16 residues. Per the germline V gene, CDR1 is MNHNS and CDR2 is SASEGT.

The genes are TRBV3-1 (or the pseudogene TRBV3-2) and TRBJ1-1; no reliable D call. The CDR3 length is 14 residues. Trimming took 4 bases from V and 4 from J, leaving 13 bases between them. Germline assignment: CDR1 LGHDT and CDR2 YNNKEL (reference sequence). CDR3 DNA: TGTGCCAGCAGCCCGGCCCCGGGCGGCACTGAAGCTTTCTTT. It is translated as CASSPAPGGTEAFF.

The chain has TRBV6-6 and TRBJ1-5; D remains ambiguous. V shed 6 bases and J shed 6 bases, with 12 bases lying between them. The CDR3 consists of 13 residues. From germline, CDR1 is MNHNY and CDR2 SVGAGI (reference sequence). CDR3 sequence: CASRGVGGQPQHF. The CDR3 DNA is TGTGCCAGCAGGGGAGTCGGCGGTCAGCCCCAGCATTTT.

The chain recombines TRBV5-1 with TRBJ2-7; D gene unclear. CDR3 size: 13 residues. Germline CDR1 reads SGHRS; CDR2 reads YFSETQ. V was clipped by 4 bases and J by 4 bases, with 12 bases between them. CDR3 coding DNA: TGCGCCAGCAGCGAAGACGGTTCTTACGAGCAGTACTTC. Protein: CASSEDGSYEQYF. Together with reference TRBV5-1 and TRBJ2-7, the CDR3 gives the full variable domain: KAGVTQTPRYLIKTRGQQVTLSCSPISGHRSVSWYQQTPGQGLQFLFEYFSETQRNKGNFPGRFSGRQFSNSRSEMNVSTLELGDSALYLCASSEDGSYEQYFGPGTRLTVT.